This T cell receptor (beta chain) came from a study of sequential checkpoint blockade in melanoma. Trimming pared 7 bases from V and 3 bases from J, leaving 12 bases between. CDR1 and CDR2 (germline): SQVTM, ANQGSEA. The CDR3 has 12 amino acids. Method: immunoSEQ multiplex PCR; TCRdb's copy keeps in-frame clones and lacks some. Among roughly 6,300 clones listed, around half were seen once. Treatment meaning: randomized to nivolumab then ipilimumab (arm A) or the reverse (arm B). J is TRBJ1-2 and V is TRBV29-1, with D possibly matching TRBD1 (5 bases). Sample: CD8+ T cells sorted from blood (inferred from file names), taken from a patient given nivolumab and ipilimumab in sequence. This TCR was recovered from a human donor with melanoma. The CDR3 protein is CSAQTGDYGYTF. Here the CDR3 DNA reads TGCAGCGCCCAAACAGGTGACTATGGCTACACCTTC.